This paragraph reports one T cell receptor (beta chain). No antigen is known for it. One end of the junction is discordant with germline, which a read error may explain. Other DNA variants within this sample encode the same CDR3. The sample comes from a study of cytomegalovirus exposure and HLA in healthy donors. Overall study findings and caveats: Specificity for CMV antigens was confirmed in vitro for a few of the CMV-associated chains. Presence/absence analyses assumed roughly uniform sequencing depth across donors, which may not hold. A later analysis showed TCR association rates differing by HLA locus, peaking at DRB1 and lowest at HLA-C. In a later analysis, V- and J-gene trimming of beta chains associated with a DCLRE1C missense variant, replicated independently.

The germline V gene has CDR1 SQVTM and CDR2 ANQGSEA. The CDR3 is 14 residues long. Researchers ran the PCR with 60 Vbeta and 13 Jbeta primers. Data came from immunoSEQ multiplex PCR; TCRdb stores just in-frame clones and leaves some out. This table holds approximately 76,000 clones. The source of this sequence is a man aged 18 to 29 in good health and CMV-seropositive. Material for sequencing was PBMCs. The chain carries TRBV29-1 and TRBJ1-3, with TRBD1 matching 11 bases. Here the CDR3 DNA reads TGCAGTGTTGGGACAGGGGGCTCTGGAAACACCATATATTTT. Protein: CSVGTGGSGNTIYF.